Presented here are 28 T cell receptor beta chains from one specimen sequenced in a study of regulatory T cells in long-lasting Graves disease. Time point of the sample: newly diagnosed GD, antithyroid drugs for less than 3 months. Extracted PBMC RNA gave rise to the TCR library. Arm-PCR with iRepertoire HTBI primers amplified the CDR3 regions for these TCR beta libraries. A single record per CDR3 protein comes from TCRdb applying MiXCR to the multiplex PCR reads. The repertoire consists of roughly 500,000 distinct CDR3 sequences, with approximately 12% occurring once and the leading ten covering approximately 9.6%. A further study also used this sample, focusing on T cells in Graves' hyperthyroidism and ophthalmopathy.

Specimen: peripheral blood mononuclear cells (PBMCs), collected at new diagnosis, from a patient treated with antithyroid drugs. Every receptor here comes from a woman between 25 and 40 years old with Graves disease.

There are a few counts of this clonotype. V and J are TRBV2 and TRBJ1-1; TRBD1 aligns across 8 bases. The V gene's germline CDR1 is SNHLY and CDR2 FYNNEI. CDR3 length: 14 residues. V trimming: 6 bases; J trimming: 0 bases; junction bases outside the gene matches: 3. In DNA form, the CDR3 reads TGTGCCAGCAGGGTGGACAGGGTGAACACTGAAGCTTTCTTT. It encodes CASRVDRVNTEAFF.

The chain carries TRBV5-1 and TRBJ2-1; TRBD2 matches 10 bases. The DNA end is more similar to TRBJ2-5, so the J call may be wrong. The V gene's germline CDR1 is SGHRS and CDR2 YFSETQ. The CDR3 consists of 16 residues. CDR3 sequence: CASSYFSGRTVETQYF. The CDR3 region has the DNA TGCGCCAGCAGCTATTTTAGCGGGAGGACGGTTGAGACCCAGTACTTC.

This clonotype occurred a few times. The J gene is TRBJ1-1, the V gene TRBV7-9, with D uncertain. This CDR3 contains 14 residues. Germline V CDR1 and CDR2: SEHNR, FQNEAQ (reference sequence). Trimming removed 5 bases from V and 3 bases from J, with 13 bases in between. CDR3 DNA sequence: TGTGCCAGCAGCCCCTGGGTGGGAGACACTGAAGCTTTCTTT. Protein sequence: CASSPWVGDTEAFF.

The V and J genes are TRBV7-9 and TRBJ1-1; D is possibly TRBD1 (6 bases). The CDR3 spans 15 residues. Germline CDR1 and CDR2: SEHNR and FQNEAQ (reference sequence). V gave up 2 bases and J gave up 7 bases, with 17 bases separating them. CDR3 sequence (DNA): TGTGCCAGCAGCTTACGAAAGGACAGTTCCTATGAAGCTTTCTTT. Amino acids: CASSLRKDSSYEAFF.

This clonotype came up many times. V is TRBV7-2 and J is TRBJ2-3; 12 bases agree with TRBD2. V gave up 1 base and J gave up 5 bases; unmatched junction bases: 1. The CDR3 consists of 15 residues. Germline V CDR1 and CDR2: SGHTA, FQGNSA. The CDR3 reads CASSLEGLAGDTQYF. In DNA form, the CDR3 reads TGTGCCAGCAGCTTAGAGGGACTAGCGGGAGATACGCAGTATTTT.

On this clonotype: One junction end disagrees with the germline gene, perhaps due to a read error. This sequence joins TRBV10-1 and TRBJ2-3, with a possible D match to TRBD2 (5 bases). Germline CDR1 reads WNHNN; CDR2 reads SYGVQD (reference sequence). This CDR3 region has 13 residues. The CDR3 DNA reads TGCGCCAGCAGTGATCCTAGCACAGATTCGCAGTATTTT. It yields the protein CASSDPSTDSQYF.

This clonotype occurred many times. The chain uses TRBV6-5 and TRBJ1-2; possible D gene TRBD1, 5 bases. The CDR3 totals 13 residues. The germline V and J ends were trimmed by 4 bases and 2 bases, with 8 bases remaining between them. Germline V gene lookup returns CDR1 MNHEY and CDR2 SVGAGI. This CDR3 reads CASSWDGNYGYTF. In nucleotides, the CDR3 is TGTGCCAGCAGTTGGGACGGAAACTATGGCTACACCTTC.

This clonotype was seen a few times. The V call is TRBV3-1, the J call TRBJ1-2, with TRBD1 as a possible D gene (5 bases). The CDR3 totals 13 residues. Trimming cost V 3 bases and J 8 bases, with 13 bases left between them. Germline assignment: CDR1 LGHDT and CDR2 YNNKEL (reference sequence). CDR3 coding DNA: TGTGCCAGCAGCCATTGGGGGGTACTGGGCTACACCTTC. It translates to CASSHWGVLGYTF.

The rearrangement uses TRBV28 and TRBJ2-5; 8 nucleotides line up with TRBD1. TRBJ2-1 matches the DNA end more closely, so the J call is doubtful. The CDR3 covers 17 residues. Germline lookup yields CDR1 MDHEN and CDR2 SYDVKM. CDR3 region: CASSQGLEYRGKDEQFF. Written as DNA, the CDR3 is TGTGCCAGCTCTCAAGGGCTCGAGTACAGGGGGAAGGATGAGCAGTTCTTC.

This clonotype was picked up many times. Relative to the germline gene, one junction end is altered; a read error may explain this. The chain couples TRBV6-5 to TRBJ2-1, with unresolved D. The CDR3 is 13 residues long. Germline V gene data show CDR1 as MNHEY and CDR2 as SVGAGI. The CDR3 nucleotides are TGTGCCAGCAGTTACCGCGGTGGAACCTCACAAGACTTC. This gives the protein CASSYRGGTSQDF.

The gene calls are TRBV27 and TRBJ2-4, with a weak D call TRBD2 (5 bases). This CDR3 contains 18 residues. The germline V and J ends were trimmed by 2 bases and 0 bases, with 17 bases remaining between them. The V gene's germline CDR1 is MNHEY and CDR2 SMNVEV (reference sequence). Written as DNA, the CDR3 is TGTGCCAGCAGTTTACTCCAGGCGGGTAGGTTAGCCAAAAACATTCAGTACTTC. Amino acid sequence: CASSLLQAGRLAKNIQYF.

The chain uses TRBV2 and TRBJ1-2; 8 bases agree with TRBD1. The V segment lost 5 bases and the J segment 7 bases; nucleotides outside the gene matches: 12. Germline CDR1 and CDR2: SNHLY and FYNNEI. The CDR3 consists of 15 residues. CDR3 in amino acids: CASSSYTGGQGGYTF. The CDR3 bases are TGTGCCAGCAGTTCATACACAGGGGGTCAAGGTGGCTACACCTTC.

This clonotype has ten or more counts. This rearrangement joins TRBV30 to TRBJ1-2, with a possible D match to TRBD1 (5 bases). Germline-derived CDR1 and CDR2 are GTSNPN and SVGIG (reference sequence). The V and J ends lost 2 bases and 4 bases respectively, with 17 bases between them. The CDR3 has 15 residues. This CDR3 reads CAWSTGAPGGYGYTF. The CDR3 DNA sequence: TGTGCCTGGAGTACCGGGGCCCCCGGAGGCTATGGCTACACCTTC.

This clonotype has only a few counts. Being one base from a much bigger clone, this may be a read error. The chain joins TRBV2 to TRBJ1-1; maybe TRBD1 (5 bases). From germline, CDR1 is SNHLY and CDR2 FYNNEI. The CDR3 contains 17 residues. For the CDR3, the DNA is TGTGCCAGCAGTCCGCCCCAGGGATTGGGGGGGAACACTGAAGCTTCCTTT. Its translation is CASSPPQGLGGNTEASF. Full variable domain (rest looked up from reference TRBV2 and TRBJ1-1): EPEVTQTPSHQVTQMGQEVILRCVPISNHLYFYWYRQILGQKVEFLVSFYNNEISEKSEIFDDQFSVERPDGSNFTLKIRSTKLEDSAMYFCASSPPQGLGGNTEASFGQGTRLTVV.

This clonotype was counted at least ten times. CDR3 residues: CATSSTWTGTRHEQYF. CDR3 in DNA: TGTGCCACCAGCAGCACCTGGACAGGGACTCGCCACGAGCAGTACTTC. This chain joins TRBV15 and TRBJ2-7; the match to TRBD1 covers 8 bases. Germline V gene data show CDR1 as LNHNV and CDR2 as YYDKDF (reference sequence). This CDR3 has 16 residues. Trimming at V came to 3 bases and at J to 5 bases, leaving 12 bases not matched to a gene.

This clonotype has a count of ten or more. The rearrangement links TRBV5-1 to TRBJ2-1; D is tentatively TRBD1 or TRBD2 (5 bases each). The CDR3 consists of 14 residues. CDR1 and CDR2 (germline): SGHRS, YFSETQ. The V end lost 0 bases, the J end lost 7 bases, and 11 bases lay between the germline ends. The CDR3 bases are TGCGCCAGCAGCTTGGCGGGGACGGGAAATGAGCAGTTCTTC. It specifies CASSLAGTGNEQFF.

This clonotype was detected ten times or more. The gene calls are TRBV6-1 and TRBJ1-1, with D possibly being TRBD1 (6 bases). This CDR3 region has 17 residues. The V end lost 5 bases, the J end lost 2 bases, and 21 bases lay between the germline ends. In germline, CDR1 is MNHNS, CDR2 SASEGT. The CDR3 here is CASSNGLLQGYNTEAFF. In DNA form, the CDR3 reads TGTGCCAGCAGTAACGGGCTGTTACAGGGCTACAACACTGAAGCTTTCTTT.

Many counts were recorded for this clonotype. This CDR3 reads CAWSVSTDTQYF. CDR3 in DNA: TGTGCCTGGAGTGTGTCGACAGATACGCAGTATTTT. The gene calls are TRBV30 and TRBJ2-3; the D is unclear. The CDR3 covers 12 residues. Germline CDR1 is GTSNPN and CDR2 is SVGIG (reference sequence). V was clipped by 0 bases and J by 3 bases, with 4 bases between them.

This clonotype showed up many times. The CDR3 spells CASSSGSAGANVLTF. CDR3 nucleotide sequence: TGTGCCAGCAGCTCAGGGTCTGCTGGGGCCAACGTCCTGACTTTC. This chain connects TRBV11-2 to TRBJ2-6, with TRBD1 as a possible D gene (5 bases). With 4 bases removed from V and 2 bases from J, the gap between germline ends came to 9 bases. The CDR3 has 15 amino acids. CDR1 is SGHAT and CDR2 is FQNNGV in the germline V gene.

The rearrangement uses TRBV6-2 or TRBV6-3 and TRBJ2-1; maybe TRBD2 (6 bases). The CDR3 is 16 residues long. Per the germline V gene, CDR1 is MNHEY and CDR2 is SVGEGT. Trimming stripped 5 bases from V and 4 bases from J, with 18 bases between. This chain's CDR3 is CASSEAQDYPYNEQFF. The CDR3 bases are TGTGCCAGCAGTGAAGCACAGGACTATCCTTACAATGAGCAGTTCTTC.

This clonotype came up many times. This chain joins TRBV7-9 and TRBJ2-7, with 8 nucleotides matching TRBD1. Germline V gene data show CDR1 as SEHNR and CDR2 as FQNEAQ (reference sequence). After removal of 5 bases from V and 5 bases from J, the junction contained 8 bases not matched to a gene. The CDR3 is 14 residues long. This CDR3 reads CASSPGQGFHEQYF. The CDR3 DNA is TGTGCCAGCAGCCCCGGACAGGGTTTCCACGAGCAGTACTTC.

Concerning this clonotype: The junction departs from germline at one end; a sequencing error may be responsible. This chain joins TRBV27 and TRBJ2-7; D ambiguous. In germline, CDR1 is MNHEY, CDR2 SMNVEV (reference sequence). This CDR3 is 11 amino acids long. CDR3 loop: CASSLSGVRDF. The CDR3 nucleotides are TGTGCCAGCAGTTTATCAGGTGTCAGAGACTTC.

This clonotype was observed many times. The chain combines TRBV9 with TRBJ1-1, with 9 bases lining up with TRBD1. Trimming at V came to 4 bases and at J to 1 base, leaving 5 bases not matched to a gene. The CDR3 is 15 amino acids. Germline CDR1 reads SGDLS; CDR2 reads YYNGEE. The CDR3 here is CASSLAGQGNTEAFF. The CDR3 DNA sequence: TGTGCCAGCAGCTTGGCGGGACAGGGGAACACTGAAGCTTTCTTT.

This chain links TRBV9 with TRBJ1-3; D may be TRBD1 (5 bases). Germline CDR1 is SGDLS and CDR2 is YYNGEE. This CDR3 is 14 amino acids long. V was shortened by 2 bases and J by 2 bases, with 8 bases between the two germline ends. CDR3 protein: CASSVGGTGNTIYF. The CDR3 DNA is TGTGCCAGCAGCGTGGGGGGAACTGGAAACACCATATATTTT.

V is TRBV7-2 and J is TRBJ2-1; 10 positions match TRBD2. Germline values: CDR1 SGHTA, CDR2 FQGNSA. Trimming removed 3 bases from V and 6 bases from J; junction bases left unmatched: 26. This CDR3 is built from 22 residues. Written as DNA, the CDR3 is TGTGCCAGCAGCTTTAGATCAAAAACTAGCGGGAAAATGCGACGCGGGATCAATGAGCAGTTCTTC. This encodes CASSFRSKTSGKMRRGINEQFF.

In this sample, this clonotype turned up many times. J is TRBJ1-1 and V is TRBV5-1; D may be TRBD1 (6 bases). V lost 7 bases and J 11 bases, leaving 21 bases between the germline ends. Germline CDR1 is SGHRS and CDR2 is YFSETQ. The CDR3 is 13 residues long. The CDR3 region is CASRTELTTGAFF. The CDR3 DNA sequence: TGCGCCAGCCGGACAGAACTTACGACGGGCGCTTTCTTT.

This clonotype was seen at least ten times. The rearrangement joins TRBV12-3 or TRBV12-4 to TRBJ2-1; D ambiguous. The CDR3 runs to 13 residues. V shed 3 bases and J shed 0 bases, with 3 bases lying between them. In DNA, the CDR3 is TGTGCCAGCAGTTTTGGCTCCTACAATGAGCAGTTCTTC. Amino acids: CASSFGSYNEQFF.

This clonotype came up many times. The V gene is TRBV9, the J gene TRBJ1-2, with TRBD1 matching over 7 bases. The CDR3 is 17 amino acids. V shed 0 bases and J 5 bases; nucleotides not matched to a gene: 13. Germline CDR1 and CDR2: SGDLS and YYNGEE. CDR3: CASSVVSRGGGAYGYTF. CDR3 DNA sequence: TGTGCCAGCAGCGTAGTGTCTCGGGGAGGGGGCGCATATGGCTACACCTTC.